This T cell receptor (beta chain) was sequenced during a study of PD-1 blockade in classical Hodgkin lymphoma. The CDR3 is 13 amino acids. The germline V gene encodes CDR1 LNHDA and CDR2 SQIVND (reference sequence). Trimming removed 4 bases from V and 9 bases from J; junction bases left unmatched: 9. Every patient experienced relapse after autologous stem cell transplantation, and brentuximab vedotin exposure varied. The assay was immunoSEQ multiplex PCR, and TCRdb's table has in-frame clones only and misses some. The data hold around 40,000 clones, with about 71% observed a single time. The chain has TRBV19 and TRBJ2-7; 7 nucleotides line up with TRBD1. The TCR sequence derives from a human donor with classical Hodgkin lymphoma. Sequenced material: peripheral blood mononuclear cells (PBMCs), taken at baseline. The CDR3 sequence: CASSSNRGEGQYF. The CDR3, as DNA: TGTGCCAGTAGTAGCAACAGGGGCGAGGGGCAGTACTTC.